This record concerns one T cell receptor (beta chain) sequence. Its antigen is still unknown. The sample is drawn from a study of cytomegalovirus exposure and HLA in healthy donors. At the level of the study: In an early release, HLA-typed donors contributed tens of millions of unique TCR sequences. General observations from the study: Solely CMV serostatus was available to characterize immune exposure. The study listed 164 cytomegalovirus-associated TCR beta chains. TCR beta sequences numbering around 15,000 were associated with HLA alleles at 0.05 false discovery rate in a later analysis.

The PCR contained 60 Vbeta and 13 Jbeta primers. Clones were sequenced by immunoSEQ multiplex PCR, and TCRdb holds only the in-frame ones, with some missing. The table has around 130,000 clones, more than 8% seen once; the top ten hold 5.5%. Trimming removed 2 bases from V and 9 bases from J; junction bases left unmatched: 4. This CDR3 is built from 15 residues. Looked up from germline, CDR1 is ENHRY and CDR2 is SYGVKD. The chain employs TRBV10-3 and TRBJ2-1, with 13 bases lining up with TRBD2. The receptor's source is a man aged 40-49 years in good health and CMV-seronegative. Material for sequencing was PBMCs. In DNA form, the CDR3 reads TGTGCCATCAGTGAGGGGACTAGCGGGGACCTTGAGCAGTTCTTC. As protein: CAISEGTSGDLEQFF.